These 18 T cell receptor beta chains were all obtained from the same sample, sequenced in a study of cytomegalovirus exposure and HLA in healthy donors (dated by TCRdb to between 2016 and 2019). Libraries came from the immunoSEQ multiplex PCR assay. A mixture of 60 forward primers for TCR Vbeta segments and 13 reverse primers for TCR Jbeta segments was used in the multiplex PCR. Here the immuneACCESS table is served through TCRdb, limited to in-frame sequences with V and J called. Missing clones are a known gap in these copies; in checked studies unresolved V genes cover under half, and the rest lacks a known reason. This sample's listing comprises 75,000 to 95,000 clones. About 5% of the sample goes to the ten largest clones. Sequencing input: PBMCs. The receptor set was obtained from a man aged 30-40 years in good health and CMV-seronegative.

This chain uses TRBV6-1 with TRBJ1-2; D possibly corresponds to TRBD1 (6 bases). Trimming took 3 bases from V and 4 from J, leaving 9 bases between them. CDR1 and CDR2 from the germline V gene are MNHNS and SASEGT. There are 13 residues in the CDR3. Written as DNA, the CDR3 is TGTGCCAGCAGTGAGGGGGCAGGCTATGGCTACACCTTC. Amino acid sequence: CASSEGAGYGYTF.

The chain is built from TRBV7-9 and TRBJ1-6; 8 nucleotides line up with TRBD1. The CDR3 sequence is 15 residues long. Germline V gene lookup returns CDR1 SEHNR and CDR2 FQNEAQ (reference sequence). The V and J ends lost 6 bases and 4 bases, in that order; junction bases with no gene match: 5. The CDR3 loop reads CASSIGQGYNSPLHF. In nucleotides, the CDR3 is TGTGCCAGCAGTATCGGACAGGGTTATAATTCACCCCTCCACTTT.

This chain links TRBV6-5 with TRBJ1-1; no definite D call. The CDR3 is made up of 13 amino acids. Germline CDR1 and CDR2: MNHEY and SVGAGI. Trimming pared 4 bases from V and 1 base from J, leaving 7 bases between. The CDR3, as DNA: TGTGCCAGCAGTTTTACAGAGAACACTGAAGCTTTCTTT. Translation: CASSFTENTEAFF.

V is TRBV4-2 and J is TRBJ2-2; 7 bases are shared with TRBD1. V lost 3 bases to trimming and J lost 0 bases; unmatched junction nucleotides: 4. The CDR3 covers 16 residues. From germline, CDR1 is LGHNA and CDR2 YNFKEQ. CDR3 sequence (DNA): TGTGCCAGCAGCCAGCAAGGGGGCCCGAACACCGGGGAGCTGTTTTTT. Its protein product is CASSQQGGPNTGELFF.

The chain recombines TRBV5-6 with TRBJ2-2, with D perhaps matching TRBD1 (5 bases). CDR1 and CDR2 (germline): SGHDT, YYEEEE. V was trimmed by 7 bases and J by 5 bases, leaving 15 bases between them. The CDR3 length is 14 residues. The CDR3 protein is CASQGAQGTGELFF. CDR3 coding DNA: TGTGCCAGCCAAGGGGCCCAAGGGACCGGGGAGCTGTTTTTT. Full variable domain (missing parts from reference TRBV5-6 and TRBJ2-2): DAGVTQSPTHLIKTRGQQVTLRCSPKSGHDTVSWYQQALGQGPQFIFQYYEEEERQRGNFPDRFSGHQFPNYSSELNVNALLLGDSALYLCASQGAQGTGELFFGEGSRLTVL.

J is TRBJ2-2 and V is TRBV4-2, with 10 positions matching TRBD2. CDR1 and CDR2 from the germline V gene are LGHNA and YNFKEQ. V was pared by 8 bases and J by 7 bases, with 13 bases of the junction left unmatched. The CDR3 is 16 residues long. As DNA, the CDR3 is TGTGCCAGCCGCCCTCTAGCGGGAGTAACGGGCGGGGAGCTGTTTTTT. This translates into CASRPLAGVTGGELFF.

The chain recombines TRBV5-4 with TRBJ2-5; tentatively, D is TRBD1 (6 bases). Trimming pared 3 bases from V and 1 base from J, leaving 10 bases between. The CDR3 runs to 14 residues. Looked up from germline, CDR1 is SGHNT and CDR2 is YYREEE (reference sequence). Here the CDR3 reads CASSSGQSQETQYF. CDR3 nucleotide sequence: TGTGCCAGCAGCTCTGGACAGTCCCAAGAGACCCAGTACTTC.

The chain links TRBV11-3 to TRBJ2-7, with 8 positions matching TRBD1. The germline gives CDR1 SGHNT, CDR2 YENEEA. This CDR3 is 14 amino acids long. Germline trimming cut 4 bases from V and 6 bases from J; bases unmatched to any gene: 8. CDR3 in amino acids: CASSSGQEVVEQYF. CDR3 sequence (DNA): TGTGCCAGCAGCTCGGGACAGGAGGTAGTCGAGCAGTACTTC.

The chain has TRBV4-1 and TRBJ2-2; D is possibly TRBD2 (6 bases). The ends were cut back, 3 bases at V and 6 bases at J, with 17 bases in the middle. The CDR3 contains 16 residues. Per germline, CDR1 MGHRA and CDR2 YSYEKL. CDR3 coding DNA: TGCGCCAGCAGCCAGGGGCCGGGACTTATCCCCGGGGAGCTGTTTTTT. Translated: CASSQGPGLIPGELFF.

The V gene is TRBV9, the J gene TRBJ1-1, with D possibly TRBD1 on 5 matching bases. CDR1 and CDR2 from the germline V gene are SGDLS and YYNGEE. V was cut by 0 bases and J by 1 base, with 13 bases left in between. The CDR3 length is 16 residues. The CDR3 sequence: CASSVEGARRNTEAFF. CDR3 nucleotides: TGTGCCAGCAGCGTAGAAGGGGCTCGGAGGAACACTGAAGCTTTCTTT.

In DNA, the CDR3 is TGTGCCTGGAGCCCGGGACTCGGCGAAAAACTGTTTTTT. Protein: CAWSPGLGEKLFF. The chain is built from TRBV30 and TRBJ1-4; possible D gene TRBD1, 5 bases. V lost 3 bases to trimming and J lost 8 bases, with 13 bases between them. CDR1 is GTSNPN, CDR2 SVGIG, per germline (reference sequence). The CDR3 consists of 13 residues.

The rearrangement uses TRBV5-1 and TRBJ2-7; TRBD1 matches at 8 bases. The CDR3 loop spans 15 amino acids. CDR1 and CDR2 from the germline V gene are SGHRS and YFSETQ. Trimming took 0 bases from V and 2 from J; bases not matched to a gene: 4. The CDR3 loop is CASSLEPGQAYEQYF. CDR3 DNA sequence: TGCGCCAGCAGCTTGGAGCCGGGACAGGCCTACGAGCAGTACTTC.

The rearrangement uses TRBV6-5 and TRBJ1-1; 7 bases are a match to TRBD1. The CDR3 spans 15 residues. V gave up 5 bases and J gave up 1 base; unmatched junction bases: 7. Germline V gene data show CDR1 as MNHEY and CDR2 as SVGAGI. CDR3 sequence: CASSTQGWGNTEAFF. CDR3 DNA sequence: TGTGCCAGCAGTACACAGGGGTGGGGGAACACTGAAGCTTTCTTT.

This chain links TRBV6-4 with TRBJ2-2; TRBD1 might be the D (5 bases). The germline gives CDR1 MRHNA, CDR2 SNTAGT. Deletions cut 4 bases from V and 1 base from J, with 10 bases between. The CDR3 has 15 amino acids. CDR3 in amino acids: CASSVDSENTGELFF. Written as DNA, the CDR3 is TGTGCCAGCAGTGTCGACAGCGAGAACACCGGGGAGCTGTTTTTT.

The gene calls are TRBV9 and TRBJ2-5; a possible D gene is TRBD1 (6 bases). The CDR3 covers 14 residues. Deletions cut 5 bases from V and 0 bases from J, with 11 bases between. Germline CDR1 is SGDLS and CDR2 is YYNGEE. DNA for the CDR3: TGTGCCAGCAGTTACAGGGCGTACCAAGAGACCCAGTACTTC. It encodes CASSYRAYQETQYF.

The chain links TRBV6-5 to TRBJ1-2; D is uncertain. The CDR3 consists of 15 residues. In germline, CDR1 is MNHEY, CDR2 SVGAGI. V was pared by 4 bases and J by 8 bases, with 20 bases between. CDR3 bases: TGTGCCAGCAGTTTGTTCTTCGGGAGGTTAGGCGGCTACACCTTC. It codes for CASSLFFGRLGGYTF.

The gene calls are TRBV27 and TRBJ1-1; D is ambiguous. CDR1 MNHEY and CDR2 SMNVEV come from the germline V gene (reference sequence). The CDR3 has 14 residues. V shed 5 bases and J shed 0 bases, with 10 bases lying between them. The CDR3 DNA reads TGTGCCAGCAGTCTCGGGTTGCTGAACACTGAAGCTTTCTTT. Residues: CASSLGLLNTEAFF.

This chain joins TRBV10-2 and TRBJ2-7; a weak D match, TRBD1 (5 bases). Trimming removed 3 bases at V and 2 bases at J, with 8 bases between. Germline V CDR1 and CDR2: WSHSY, SAAADI. The CDR3 length is 13 residues. In DNA, the CDR3 is TGCGCCAGCAGTGAACTACAGGCCTACGAGCAGTACTTC. Amino acid sequence: CASSELQAYEQYF.